This TCR beta chain is from a study of blood T cell repertoires in COVID-19 (dated by TCRdb to 2019 to 2021). Turning to the overall study: Collaborator samples came from the United States, Italy and Spain and covered acute and convalescent phases of COVID-19. The prospective study material was composed of cDNA or gDNA derived from T cells, B-cell-depleted T cells, or PBMCs. The dataset comprised deeply sampled blood TCRbeta repertoires from subjects exposed to, actively infected with, or recovered from COVID-19. The repertoires were made available in a free public database intended to serve as a resource for research on the immune response to SARS-CoV-2. The samples were drawn from the first 160 participants of the ongoing ImmuneRACE study and from 1,254 subjects provided by 6 global collaborators. The sample metadata nearly always contained a de-identified subject ID, COVID-19 status, age in years and sex. Where HLA class I and class II types were available, the types were taken from metadata supplied by the sample provider, not from assay-based typing.

To note about this clone: It has no known antigen specificity. The sample holds no much larger clone one base away, and base qualities are not on file.

Whole blood was collected in K2EDTA tubes by collaborating institutions according to the institutions' own protocols. For TCRbeta analysis, collaborator samples were shipped as frozen whole blood, as isolated PBMCs, or as DNA extracted from either sample type. Summary of the overall study and its limitations: The quantity of clinical and demographic metadata differed by source and by participant and was supplied without curation.

TCRbeta CDR3 regions were amplified from genomic DNA using the immunoSEQ Assay, a bias-controlled multiplex PCR. On the study's bioinformatics: The number of nucleated cells in each sample was estimated by amplification of reference gene primers within the assay. Sequence reads were collapsed and filtered to measure the absolute abundance of every unique TCRbeta CDR3 rearrangement. Productive Simpson clonality was computed per sample as the square root of Simpson's diversity index over productive rearrangements. Not all clones reach the TCRdb copy of this immuneACCESS table, which keeps in-frame sequences only. Checked studies attribute under half of the gap to unresolved V genes and leave the rest unexplained. V, J and clone size are those of that table, while D and trimming were read from the DNA. The sample table lists approximately 80,000 clones, approximately 90% of them with a count of one. Around 9% of the sample comes from the top ten.

What was sequenced was peripheral blood. The source of this sequence is a human donor in a cohort sampled during active COVID-19.

In nucleotides, the sequence is TGTGCCAGCAGGGGACAGGGCGGTTATGGCTACACCTTC. This sequence encodes CASRGQGGYGYTF. The chain joins TRBV28 to TRBJ1-2; a stretch of 9 junction bases matches TRBD1. Ends trimmed: V by 6 bases, J by 5 bases; bases unmatched to a gene: 4. Looking up the germline V gene yields CDR1 MDHEN and CDR2 SYDVKM. Counted from cysteine to phenylalanine, this CDR3 has 13 amino acids. Only the CDR3 region is kept as DNA, spanning 39 bases read in frame from base 1.